The sequence of this TCR beta chain was determined in a study of blood T cell repertoires in COVID-19. Study background: PBMCs, B-cell-depleted T cells, or T cells provided the cDNA or gDNA that made up the material.

TCRdb's table, derived via immunoSEQ multiplex PCR, lists solely in-frame clones and lacks some. Seen here are about 320,000 clones, roughly 90% observed once, and the top ten hold less than 4%. The germline V gene encodes CDR1 LNHDA and CDR2 SQIVND (reference sequence). The CDR3 runs to 13 residues. Trimming left V 5 bases short and J 5 bases short, with 12 bases between. Participants' reported clinical history set cohort assignment. Participants classified as exposed had met a COVID-19 case within 2 weeks before study entry. The chain carries TRBV19 and TRBJ1-2; no firm D call. This receptor was identified in a woman between 25 and 40 years old who had been exposed to COVID-19. The sequencing sample was made of PBMCs or T cells enriched from blood (not recorded which). CDR3 nucleotides: TGTGCCAGTAGTCTAAGCACCGTTTATGGCTACACCTTC. It encodes CASSLSTVYGYTF.